A single sample is the source of the 25 T cell receptor beta chains below, sequenced in a study of control samples from healthy donors and cancer patients. Produced via immunoSEQ multiplex PCR; TCRdb's table is partial and in-frame only. Altogether 120,000 or so clones are present, roughly 90% being singletons, with the ten largest covering around 2%. Sequencing used blood. Receptor source: a man between 18 and 29 years old in good health.

V usage is TRBV27 and J usage is TRBJ2-5, with a tentative D call TRBD1 (6 bases). This CDR3 comprises 13 residues. V lost 9 bases and J lost 5, with 16 bases in between. From germline, CDR1 is MNHEY and CDR2 SMNVEV (reference sequence). This chain's CDR3 is CARFTGMWETQYF. CDR3 DNA: TGTGCCAGGTTCACAGGGATGTGGGAGACCCAGTACTTC.

This clone was detected only once. CDR3 in DNA: TGTGCCAGCAGTAGTCTAGCGGATAACAATGAGCAGTTCTTC. It codes for CASSSLADNNEQFF. This chain links TRBV14 with TRBJ2-1; 7 nucleotides align to TRBD2. This CDR3 comprises 14 residues. Germline lookup yields CDR1 SGHDN and CDR2 FVKESK. V gave up 6 bases and J gave up 5 bases; unmatched junction bases: 7.

The CDR3 DNA reads TGTGCCTGGAGGGTGAGAACAGGGACCAGCTCCTATAATTCACCCCTCCACTTT. This encodes CAWRVRTGTSSYNSPLHF. The V gene is TRBV30, the J gene TRBJ1-6, with D possibly matching TRBD1 (6 bases). The CDR3 totals 18 residues. The germline V gene encodes CDR1 GTSNPN and CDR2 SVGIG (reference sequence). Trimming left V 3 bases short and J 0 bases short, with 18 bases between.

This chain links TRBV14 with TRBJ2-7, with D tentatively TRBD2 (6 bases). Germline lookup yields CDR1 SGHDN and CDR2 FVKESK. CDR3 length: 16 residues. V was clipped by 1 base and J by 3 bases, with 16 bases between them. The CDR3 nucleotides read TGTGCCAGCAGCCAAGGAAGCGGGCTGGGGCTCTACGAGCAGTACTTC. Translated: CASSQGSGLGLYEQYF.

This chain links TRBV29-1 with TRBJ2-7, with 11 bases aligning to TRBD1. V shed 5 bases and J 6 bases; nucleotides not matched to a gene: 12. The CDR3 runs to 15 residues. The germline CDR1 and CDR2 sequences are SQVTM and ANQGSEA. CDR3 residues: CSVPWTGTGGAEQYF. As DNA, the CDR3 is TGCAGCGTTCCCTGGACCGGGACAGGGGGTGCCGAGCAGTACTTC.

The V and J genes are TRBV30 and TRBJ1-4; D remains unclear. Germline values: CDR1 GTSNPN, CDR2 SVGIG (reference sequence). Deletions cut 6 bases from V and 4 bases from J, with 12 bases between. This CDR3 is built from 13 residues. The CDR3 protein is CACNIGVNEKLFF. CDR3 DNA: TGTGCCTGTAATATCGGGGTTAATGAAAAACTGTTTTTT.

The rearrangement links TRBV27 to TRBJ1-2, with TRBD1 matching 7 bases. The CDR3 sequence is 13 residues long. Germline V gene sequence: CDR1 MNHEY, CDR2 SMNVEV (reference sequence). After removal of 5 bases from V and 4 bases from J, the junction contained 4 bases not matched to a gene. The CDR3 spells CASSNRGPYGYTF. As DNA, the CDR3 is TGTGCCAGCAGTAACAGGGGACCCTATGGCTACACCTTC.

The V gene is TRBV12-3 or TRBV12-4, the J gene TRBJ2-7; D might be TRBD1 (6 bases). The CDR3 is 13 residues long. V lost 6 bases and J 0 bases, leaving 9 bases between the germline ends. The CDR3 spells CASRPDSSYEQYF. In nucleotides, the CDR3 is TGTGCCAGCAGGCCGGACAGCTCCTACGAGCAGTACTTC.

This clone appeared once. The rearrangement joins TRBV30 to TRBJ2-1, with D possibly matching TRBD1 (6 bases). The CDR3 consists of 13 residues. CDR1 is GTSNPN and CDR2 is SVGIG in the germline V gene (reference sequence). The ends were cut back, 3 bases at V and 9 bases at J, with 15 bases in the middle. CDR3 sequence reads: CAWSRRGRSEQFF. CDR3 sequence (DNA): TGTGCCTGGAGCCGCAGGGGAAGGAGTGAGCAGTTCTTC.

The chain is built from TRBV7-9 and TRBJ2-3; 8 bases agree with TRBD2. Germline-derived CDR1 and CDR2 are SEHNR and FQNEAQ (reference sequence). The junction had 13 bases not matched to a gene; V was cut back by 6 bases and J by 2 bases. This CDR3 comprises 17 residues. The CDR3 bases are TGTGCCAGCAGAGCCCCACTCAGCGGGAGAGACACAGATACGCAGTATTTT. Protein sequence: CASRAPLSGRDTDTQYF.

This chain links TRBV7-3 with TRBJ1-2; the D is unclear. Trimming shortened V by 5 bases and J by 4 bases, and 14 bases separated the two germline ends. This CDR3 region has 14 residues. CDR1 is SGHTA, CDR2 FQGTGA, per germline. The CDR3 sequence is CASSPSRVGYGYTF. CDR3 nucleotide sequence: TGTGCCAGCAGCCCGTCGCGAGTGGGCTATGGCTACACCTTC.

This rearrangement joins TRBV30 to TRBJ1-4; tentatively, D is TRBD1 (5 bases). V lost 4 bases and J lost 8, with 14 bases in between. The V gene's germline CDR1 is GTSNPN and CDR2 SVGIG (reference sequence). This CDR3 contains 13 residues. CDR3 protein: CAWNPGLSEKLFF. The CDR3 bases are TGTGCCTGGAATCCAGGGCTCTCAGAAAAACTGTTTTTT.

The gene calls are TRBV5-1 and TRBJ1-6; D is unresolved. Trimming stripped 0 bases from V and 0 bases from J, with 4 bases between. This CDR3 region has 15 residues. The germline CDR1 and CDR2 sequences are SGHRS and YFSETQ. This CDR3 reads CASSLGRSYNSPLHF. In nucleotides, the CDR3 is TGCGCCAGCAGCTTGGGACGCTCCTATAATTCACCCCTCCACTTT.

The V gene is TRBV11-2, the J gene TRBJ2-1; 7 bases are shared with TRBD2. Germline V lookup: CDR1 SGHAT, CDR2 FQNNGV. V shed 9 bases and J 1 base; nucleotides not matched to a gene: 3. The CDR3 runs 13 residues. The CDR3 bases are TGTGCCAGTTCAGCGGGGTCCTACAATGAGCAGTTCTTC. It specifies CASSAGSYNEQFF.

In this sample, this clone turned up once. This chain uses TRBV6-5 with TRBJ2-5; 7 bases fit TRBD1. CDR1 and CDR2 (germline): MNHEY, SVGAGI. CDR3 size: 15 residues. The V gene end was trimmed by 2 bases and the J gene end by 6 bases; junction bases not matched to a gene: 9. DNA for the CDR3: TGTGCCAGCAGTTACCGCCGGACAGGTTCCCAGACCCAGTACTTC. It specifies CASSYRRTGSQTQYF.

This clone came up once. The chain couples TRBV7-8 to TRBJ1-3; 8 bases match TRBD1. This CDR3 has 17 residues. Per the germline V gene, CDR1 is SGHVS and CDR2 is FQNEAQ. J lost 0 bases, V lost 5 bases, and 9 bases had no gene match. The CDR3 DNA follows: TGTGCCAGCAGCCTTAGACAGGGGACTACCTCTGGAAACACCATATATTTT. It encodes CASSLRQGTTSGNTIYF.

The genes are TRBV10-3 and TRBJ2-7, with D perhaps matching TRBD1 (5 bases). Deletions cut 2 bases from V and 3 bases from J, with 14 bases between. The CDR3 runs to 15 residues. Germline loops: CDR1 ENHRY, CDR2 SYGVKD. The CDR3 spells CAISEERQLFYEQYF. The CDR3 DNA is TGTGCCATCAGTGAGGAAAGACAGCTCTTCTACGAGCAGTACTTC.

The J gene is TRBJ2-5, the V gene TRBV3-1 (or the pseudogene TRBV3-2); D may be TRBD2 (7 bases). Germline lookup yields CDR1 LGHDT and CDR2 YNNKEL (reference sequence). Trimming cost V 2 bases and J 4 bases, with 8 bases left between them. This CDR3 has 13 amino acids. CDR3 sequence reads: CASSQRGGETQYF. For the CDR3, the DNA is TGTGCCAGCAGCCAAAGGGGGGGAGAGACCCAGTACTTC.

The J gene is TRBJ2-1, the V gene TRBV27; 10 nucleotides agree with TRBD1. The germline CDR1 and CDR2 sequences are MNHEY and SMNVEV (reference sequence). With 6 bases clipped from V and 1 base from J, the junction kept 0 bases outside the gene matches. The CDR3 has 14 residues. The DNA for the CDR3 is TGTGCCAGCAGGGGACAGGGGTCCTACAATGAGCAGTTCTTC. Its translation: CASRGQGSYNEQFF.

This chain joins TRBV3-1 (or the pseudogene TRBV3-2) and TRBJ2-7, with 12 bases aligning to TRBD2. The CDR3 has 15 residues. J lost 2 bases, V lost 4 bases, and 3 bases had no gene match. Germline V lookup: CDR1 LGHDT, CDR2 YNNKEL (reference sequence). This CDR3 is CASSPGLAGPYEQYF. The CDR3, as DNA: TGTGCCAGCAGCCCCGGACTAGCGGGACCCTACGAGCAGTACTTC.

The CDR3 region is CASSQDYTDAAAAFF. DNA for the CDR3: TGCGCCAGCAGCCAAGACTATACGGACGCTGCTGCAGCTTTCTTT. The chain has TRBV4-1 and TRBJ1-1; D unclear. The CDR3 spans 15 residues. Germline CDR1 reads MGHRA; CDR2 reads YSYEKL. V was pared by 0 bases and J by 10 bases, with 18 bases between.

The chain carries TRBV6-1 and TRBJ2-2, with 7 bases identical to TRBD2. Trimming removed 6 bases from V and 5 bases from J; junction bases left unmatched: 15. The CDR3 totals 17 residues. CDR1 is MNHNS, CDR2 SASEGT, per germline. The CDR3 coding sequence is TGTGCCAGCAGGGAAACTCTAGCGGTGGTTAGGACCGGGGAGCTGTTTTTT. It translates to CASRETLAVVRTGELFF.

The CDR3 DNA follows: TGTGCCAGCAGTTTATATTTTTCTGGACAGGGTGGCAATCAGCCCCAGCATTTT. Translation: CASSLYFSGQGGNQPQHF. This chain connects TRBV27 to TRBJ1-5; 8 nucleotides match TRBD1. The CDR3 sequence is 18 residues long. Germline V gene data show CDR1 as MNHEY and CDR2 as SMNVEV (reference sequence). The trim removed 1 base at V and 2 bases at J, leaving 10 bases unmatched.

The table lists this clone with a few counts. The CDR3: CASSESWGTKEAFF. The CDR3 bases are TGCGCCAGCAGTGAGTCGTGGGGGACTAAGGAAGCTTTCTTT. The chain couples TRBV10-1 to TRBJ1-1; TRBD1 is a possible D gene (5 bases). The germline V gene encodes CDR1 WNHNN and CDR2 SYGVQD (reference sequence). This CDR3 region has 14 residues. V shed 0 bases and J shed 8 bases, with 13 bases lying between them.

The CDR3 region is CASSLGGDTQYF. The CDR3 region has the DNA TGTGCCAGCAGTTTGGGAGGAGATACGCAGTATTTT. This chain uses TRBV27 with TRBJ2-3; possible D gene TRBD2, 6 bases. V was clipped by 3 bases and J by 5 bases, with 6 bases between them. Per the germline V gene, CDR1 is MNHEY and CDR2 is SMNVEV (reference sequence). The CDR3 sequence is 12 residues long.